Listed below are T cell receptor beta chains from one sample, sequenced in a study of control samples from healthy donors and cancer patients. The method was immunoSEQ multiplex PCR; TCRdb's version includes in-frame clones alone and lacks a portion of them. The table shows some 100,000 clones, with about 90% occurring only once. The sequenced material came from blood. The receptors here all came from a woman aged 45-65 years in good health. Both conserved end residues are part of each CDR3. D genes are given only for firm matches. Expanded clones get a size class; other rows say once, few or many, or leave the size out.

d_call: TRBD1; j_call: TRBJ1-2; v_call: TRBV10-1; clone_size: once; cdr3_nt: TGCGCCAGCAGTAGGGACAGCGCCGCTGGCTACACCTTC; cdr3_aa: CASSRDSAAGYTF
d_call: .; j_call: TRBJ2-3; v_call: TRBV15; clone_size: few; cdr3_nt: TGTGCCACCAGCAGAGCCGCCCGCCAACTAGGGGATACGCAGTATTTT; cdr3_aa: CATSRAARQLGDTQYF
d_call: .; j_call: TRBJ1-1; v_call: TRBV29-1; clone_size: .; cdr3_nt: TGCAGCGTTGAGCTAGGCGTCAGGGGAATGAACACTGAAGCTTTCTTT; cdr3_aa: CSVELGVRGMNTEAFF
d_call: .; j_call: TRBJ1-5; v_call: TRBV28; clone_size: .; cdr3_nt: TGTGCCAGCAAGAATCAGGGGTCGGATCAGCCCCAGCATTTT; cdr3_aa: CASKNQGSDQPQHF
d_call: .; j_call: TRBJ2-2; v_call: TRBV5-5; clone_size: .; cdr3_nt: TGTGCCAGCAGCTTGGACCGAGTGAACACCGGGGAGCTGTTTTTT; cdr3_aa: CASSLDRVNTGELFF
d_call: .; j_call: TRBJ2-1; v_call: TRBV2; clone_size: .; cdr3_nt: TGTGCCAGCACGAGGGAGTCCTACAATGAGCAGTTCTTC; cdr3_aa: CASTRESYNEQFF
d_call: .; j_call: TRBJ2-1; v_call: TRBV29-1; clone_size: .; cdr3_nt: TGCAGCACCCTACAGACCCCCTATTTCTACAATGAGCAGTTCTTC; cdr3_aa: CSTLQTPYFYNEQFF
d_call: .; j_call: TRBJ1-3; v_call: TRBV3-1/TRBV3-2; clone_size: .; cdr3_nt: TGTGCCAGCAGCCTGGCCCGGTATGGAAACACCATATATTTT; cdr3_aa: CASSLARYGNTIYF
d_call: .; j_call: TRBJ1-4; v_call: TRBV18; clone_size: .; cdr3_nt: TGTGCCAACCGACAGTCGGGGGCGGCTAATGAAAAACTGTTTTTT; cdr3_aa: CANRQSGAANEKLFF
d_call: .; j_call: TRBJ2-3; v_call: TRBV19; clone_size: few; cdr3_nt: TGTGCCAGTACCGCCCTAGGAGGGTATACGCAGTATTTT; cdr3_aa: CASTALGGYTQYF
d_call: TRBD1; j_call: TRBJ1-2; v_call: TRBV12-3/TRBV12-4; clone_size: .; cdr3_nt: TGTGCCAGCAGCCCCCAGGGGGCGCGAGGCTACACCTTC; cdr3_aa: CASSPQGARGYTF
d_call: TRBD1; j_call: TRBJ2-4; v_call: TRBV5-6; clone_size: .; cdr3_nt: TGTGCCAGCAGGGTCGCCAGGGGGGCCAAAAACATTCAGTACTTC; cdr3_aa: CASRVARGAKNIQYF
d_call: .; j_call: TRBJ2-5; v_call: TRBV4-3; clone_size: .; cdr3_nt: TGCGCCAGCAGCCAATGGGGGGACGGGGAAGCGGAGACCCAGTACTTC; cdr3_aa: CASSQWGDGEAETQYF
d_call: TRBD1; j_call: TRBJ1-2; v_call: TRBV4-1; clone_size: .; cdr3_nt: TGCGCCAGCAGCCAAGAGAACTCAGGGGGCGCGAAATCCTATGGCTACACCTTC; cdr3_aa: CASSQENSGGAKSYGYTF
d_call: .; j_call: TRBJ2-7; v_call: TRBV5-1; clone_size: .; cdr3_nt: TGCGCCAGCAGCTTGGTGGCAGACTACGAGCAGTACTTC; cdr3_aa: CASSLVADYEQYF
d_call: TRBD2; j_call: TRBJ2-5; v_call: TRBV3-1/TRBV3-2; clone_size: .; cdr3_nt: TGTGCCAGCGTGAGACTAGCGGGAGGGGCGCAAGAGACCCAGTACTTC; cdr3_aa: CASVRLAGGAQETQYF
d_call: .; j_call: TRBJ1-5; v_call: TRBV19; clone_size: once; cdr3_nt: TGTGCCAGTAGTAGTAGGGGCCTCAATCAGCCCCAGCATTTT; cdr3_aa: CASSSRGLNQPQHF
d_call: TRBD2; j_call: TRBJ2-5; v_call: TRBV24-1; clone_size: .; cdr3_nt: TGTGCCACAAGCCTGGGGCGGGGGGCGCTTAGGGAGACCCAGTACTTC; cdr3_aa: CATSLGRGALRETQYF
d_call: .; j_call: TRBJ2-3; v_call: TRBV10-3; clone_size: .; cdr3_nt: TGTGCCATCAGTGAGCGACAGTCCGCAGATACGCAGTATTTT; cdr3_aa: CAISERQSADTQYF
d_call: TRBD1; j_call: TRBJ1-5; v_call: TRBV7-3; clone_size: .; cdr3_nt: TGTGCCAGCAGCCGGGACAGAAATCAGCCCCAGCATTTT; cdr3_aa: CASSRDRNQPQHF
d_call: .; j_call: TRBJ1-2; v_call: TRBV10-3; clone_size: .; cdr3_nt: TGTGCCATCAGCGGCATATCCAGCTATGGCTACACCTTC; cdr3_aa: CAISGISSYGYTF